Following are 9 T cell receptor beta chains from one sample sequenced in a study of T-cell memory formation after mild COVID-19. MiXCR was run by TCRdb on the 5' RACE reads, yielding one entry per CDR3 protein. The table has some 210,000 distinct CDR3 sequences, about 10% seen once. The sample taken for sequencing was PBMCs or a T cell subset sorted from them (not recorded which). These receptors originate from a man younger than 35 who had mild COVID-19 (a few samples of this study predate the infection). Cell type and time point are not known.

This sequence joins TRBV3-1 and TRBJ2-7; D is ambiguous. The CDR3 is 13 residues long. Looked up from germline, CDR1 is LGHDT and CDR2 is YNNKEL (reference sequence). The germline V and J ends were trimmed by 5 bases and 4 bases, with 12 bases remaining between them. CDR3 protein: CASSARHGYEQYF. CDR3 DNA sequence: TGTGCCAGCAGCGCCCGACACGGATACGAGCAGTACTTC.

In its sample, this clonotype was seen a few times. The chain recombines TRBV28 with TRBJ1-2; no definite D call. The CDR3 contains 11 residues. Trimming took 1 base from V and 7 from J, leaving 4 bases between them. Germline V lookup: CDR1 MDHEN, CDR2 SYDVKM. CDR3 sequence reads: CASSLSRGYTF. The CDR3 DNA reads as TGTGCCAGCAGTTTATCGCGTGGCTACACCTTC.

This rearrangement joins TRBV7-3 to TRBJ2-3; the D is unclear. CDR1 is SGHTA, CDR2 FQGTGA, per germline. CDR3 length: 13 residues. V gave up 5 bases and J gave up 0 bases, with 6 bases separating them. The CDR3 protein is CASSPVSTDTQYF. CDR3 DNA sequence: TGTGCCAGCAGCCCGGTGAGCACAGATACGCAGTATTTT. Filled out from reference TRBV7-3 and TRBJ2-3, the complete variable domain reads GAGVSQTPSNKVTEKGKYVELRCDPISGHTALYWYRQSLGQGPEFLIYFQGTGAADDSGLPNDRFFAVRPEGSVSTLKIQRTERGDSAVYLCASSPVSTDTQYFGPGTRLTVL.

J is TRBJ2-2 and V is TRBV7-6, with 9 positions matching TRBD2. Germline CDR1 is SGHVS and CDR2 is FNYEAQ. The CDR3 contains 15 residues. V gave up 5 bases and J gave up 4 bases; unmatched junction bases: 5. CDR3: CASSPGLARTGELFF. CDR3 in DNA: TGTGCCAGCAGCCCGGGACTAGCACGCACCGGGGAGCTGTTTTTT.

The chain recombines TRBV3-1 with TRBJ1-2; unclear D gene. Germline V gene sequence: CDR1 LGHDT, CDR2 YNNKEL (reference sequence). Trimming pared 1 base from V and 2 bases from J, leaving 17 bases between. This CDR3 spans 17 amino acids. For the CDR3, the DNA is TGTGCCAGCAGCCAAGGAGTGACCTTTAAACAGAACTATGGCTACACCTTC. Protein product: CASSQGVTFKQNYGYTF.

The chain has TRBV10-3 and TRBJ1-3, with unresolved D. The CDR3 has 13 amino acids. Germline-derived CDR1 and CDR2 are ENHRY and SYGVKD. V lost 4 bases and J lost 1, with 5 bases in between. The CDR3 bases are TGTGCCATCAGTGGGAATTCTGGAAACACCATATATTTT. The encoded protein is CAISGNSGNTIYF.

The rearrangement joins TRBV7-2 to TRBJ2-3; D is perhaps TRBD1 (5 bases). CDR1 is SGHTA, CDR2 FQGNSA, per germline. Trimming stripped 5 bases from V and 6 bases from J, with 15 bases between. The CDR3 sequence is 14 residues long. The CDR3 reads CASSPLGAVDTQYF. The CDR3 nucleotides read TGTGCCAGCAGCCCTTTAGGGGCCGTGGATACGCAGTATTTT. The whole variable domain, remainder taken from reference TRBV7-2 and TRBJ2-3, is GAGVSQSPSNKVTEKGKDVELRCDPISGHTALYWYRQSLGQGLEFLIYFQGNSAPDKSGLPSDRFSAERTGGSVSTLTIQRTQQEDSAVYLCASSPLGAVDTQYFGPGTRLTVL.

The V and J genes are TRBV5-1 and TRBJ2-3; D may correspond to TRBD1 or TRBD2 (6 bases each). CDR1 SGHRS and CDR2 YFSETQ come from the germline V gene. This CDR3 is built from 15 residues. The germline V and J ends were trimmed by 5 bases and 7 bases, with 20 bases remaining between them. CDR3 protein: CASRTSAGEDYTQYF. The CDR3 DNA sequence: TGCGCCAGCAGAACGTCGGCAGGGGAGGATTATACGCAGTATTTT.

The chain employs TRBV7-2 and TRBJ2-2; no clear D gene. This CDR3 comprises 14 residues. Trimming shortened V by 0 bases and J by 6 bases, and 8 bases separated the two germline ends. Germline CDR1 reads SGHTA; CDR2 reads FQGNSA. CDR3 nucleotide sequence: TGTGCCAGCAGCTTAGCGAGTCGCGCCGGGGAGCTGTTTTTT. Translating gives CASSLASRAGELFF.